The next 21 T cell receptor beta chains were all read from a single sample in a study of blood T cell repertoires in COVID-19. Assay: immunoSEQ multiplex PCR; the TCRdb copy retains only in-frame clones and omits some. The sample has fewer than 300,000 clones, approximately 81% seen once. The sequencing sample was made of peripheral blood. The receptors come from a young woman with acute or convalescent COVID-19.

The V and J genes are TRBV18 and TRBJ2-2; D is ambiguous. Trimming pared 3 bases from V and 6 bases from J, leaving 8 bases between. CDR3 length: 13 amino acids. Germline V gene sequence: CDR1 KGHSH, CDR2 LQKENI. This CDR3 reads CASSPGRSGELFF. CDR3 coding DNA: TGTGCCAGCTCACCCGGTCGGTCCGGGGAGCTGTTTTTT.

This chain links TRBV6-2 or TRBV6-3 with TRBJ1-4; D is uncertain. CDR1 and CDR2 from the germline V gene are MNHEY and SVGEGT. This CDR3 is 15 amino acids long. The germline V and J ends were trimmed by 2 bases and 7 bases, with 14 bases remaining between them. In nucleotides, the CDR3 is TGTGCCAGCAGTTACAAACAGAGAGGGAGTGAAAAACTGTTTTTT. Translating it yields CASSYKQRGSEKLFF.

The chain couples TRBV18 to TRBJ1-1; TRBD1 aligns across 11 bases. The CDR3 covers 14 residues. The germline gives CDR1 KGHSH, CDR2 LQKENI. Germline trimming cut 4 bases from V and 5 bases from J; bases unmatched to any gene: 3. The CDR3 nucleotides read TGTGCCAGCTCACAAGGGACAGGGGGAACTGAAGCTTTCTTT. It codes for CASSQGTGGTEAFF. The full variable domain, completed using reference TRBV18 and TRBJ1-1, is NAGVMQNPRHLVRRRGQEARLRCSPMKGHSHVYWYRQLPEEGLKFMVYLQKENIIDESGMPKERFSAEFPKEGPSILRIQQVVRGDSAAYFCASSQGTGGTEAFFGQGTRLTVV.

V usage is TRBV29-1 and J usage is TRBJ2-1; 9 nucleotides match TRBD2. Germline CDR1 is SQVTM and CDR2 is ANQGSEA. This CDR3 comprises 17 residues. J lost 9 bases, V lost 5 bases, and 20 bases had no gene match. In nucleotides, the CDR3 is TGCAGCGTTAACCTTTTGGGGCTAGCGGGAAGTCGCAGTGAGCAGTTCTTC. Translating gives CSVNLLGLAGSRSEQFF.

The gene calls are TRBV9 and TRBJ1-1; the match to TRBD1 covers 8 bases. CDR1 is SGDLS, CDR2 YYNGEE, per germline. V was pared by 3 bases and J by 5 bases, with 9 bases of the junction left unmatched. This CDR3 spans 15 amino acids. The CDR3 spells CASSGSTGGITEAFF. CDR3 nucleotide sequence: TGTGCCAGCAGCGGCTCAACAGGGGGTATAACTGAAGCTTTCTTT.

This chain uses TRBV5-1 with TRBJ2-2; 11 positions match TRBD2. V shed 5 bases and J 5 bases; nucleotides not matched to a gene: 20. Germline CDR1 SGHRS, CDR2 YFSETQ. This CDR3 has 20 residues. For the CDR3, the DNA is TGCGCCAGCAGGGGCCCGCCTATAGCGGGAGGGCTCCCGTGGACCGGGGAGCTGTTTTTT. It encodes CASRGPPIAGGLPWTGELFF. The full variable domain, in which reference TRBV5-1 and TRBJ2-2 provide the parts outside the CDR3, is KAGVTQTPRYLIKTRGQQVTLSCSPISGHRSVSWYQQTPGQGLQFLFEYFSETQRNKGNFPGRFSGRQFSNSRSEMNVSTLELGDSALYLCASRGPPIAGGLPWTGELFFGEGSRLTVL.

This clone occurred a few times. The J gene is TRBJ1-5, the V gene TRBV30; no clear D gene. The CDR3 runs 13 residues. Looked up from germline, CDR1 is GTSNPN and CDR2 is SVGIG (reference sequence). V dropped 5 bases and J dropped 1 base, with 9 bases sitting between them. This CDR3 is CAWGTQSNQPQHF. The CDR3 nucleotides are TGTGCCTGGGGAACGCAGAGCAATCAGCCCCAGCATTTT.

The V call is TRBV27, the J call TRBJ2-7, with a weak D call TRBD1 (5 bases). The V gene lost 0 bases and the J gene lost 0 bases, with 18 bases spanning the gap. CDR1 and CDR2 (germline): MNHEY, SMNVEV (reference sequence). The CDR3 runs 18 residues. The CDR3 sequence is CASSLSSVGPRSSYEQYF. CDR3 nucleotides: TGTGCCAGCAGTTTATCCTCGGTGGGGCCGAGGAGCTCCTACGAGCAGTACTTC.

This clone has only one observation. The J gene is TRBJ2-7, the V gene TRBV7-9; D is unresolved. CDR1 and CDR2 (germline): SEHNR, FQNEAQ (reference sequence). The V end lost 0 bases, the J end lost 2 bases, and 8 bases lay between the germline ends. The CDR3 runs to 14 residues. CDR3 amino acids: CASSLAVSTYEQYF. The CDR3 nucleotides read TGTGCCAGCAGCTTAGCGGTGTCTACCTACGAGCAGTACTTC.

The gene calls are TRBV29-1 and TRBJ2-7, with 13 bases identical to TRBD2. V dropped 1 base and J dropped 2; count of bases not matched to a gene: 2. Looked up from germline, CDR1 is SQVTM and CDR2 is ANQGSEA. This CDR3 is 15 amino acids long. CDR3 protein: CSVEGGLAGAYEQYF. The CDR3 DNA reads TGCAGCGTTGAAGGCGGACTAGCGGGAGCCTACGAGCAGTACTTC.

The chain recombines TRBV30 with TRBJ1-2; 9 nucleotides align to TRBD1. Germline V gene data show CDR1 as GTSNPN and CDR2 as SVGIG (reference sequence). With V trimmed by 2 bases and J by 6 bases, 1 base remained unmatched. This CDR3 has 12 residues. This CDR3 is CAWSTGGHGYTF. The CDR3 nucleotides are TGTGCCTGGAGTACAGGGGGCCATGGCTACACCTTC.

The chain joins TRBV6-6 to TRBJ1-1; D ambiguous. The CDR3 consists of 12 residues. Germline V CDR1 and CDR2: MNHNY, SVGAGI (reference sequence). V was shortened by 6 bases and J by 4 bases, with 9 bases between the two germline ends. CDR3 in amino acids: CASSYLRTEAFF. In DNA, the CDR3 is TGTGCCAGCAGCTACCTTCGCACTGAAGCTTTCTTT.

The chain joins TRBV7-2 to TRBJ2-7; TRBD1 matches 7 bases. J lost 5 bases, V lost 1 base, and 11 bases had no gene match. The CDR3 spans 16 residues. Germline CDR1 and CDR2: SGHTA and FQGNSA. Written as DNA, the CDR3 is TGTGCCAGCAGCTTAGGTCGCCTCGACAGGGTGGACGAGCAGTACTTC. Its translation: CASSLGRLDRVDEQYF.

The chain carries TRBV12-3 or TRBV12-4 and TRBJ2-1, with a weak D call TRBD2 (5 bases). V was trimmed by 8 bases and J by 6 bases, leaving 14 bases between them. This CDR3 has 13 residues. CDR3 region: CASAEGRSNEQFF. In DNA form, the CDR3 reads TGTGCCAGCGCAGAGGGCCGATCCAATGAGCAGTTCTTC.

This clone turned up a few times. The rearrangement joins TRBV5-6 to TRBJ2-2; 12 nucleotides agree with TRBD2. V was pared by 1 base and J by 9 bases, with 1 base of the junction left unmatched. From germline, CDR1 is SGHDT and CDR2 YYEEEE. The CDR3 extends over 14 amino acids. This chain's CDR3 is CASSLTSGRWELFF. CDR3 nucleotides: TGTGCCAGCAGCTTGACTAGCGGGAGGTGGGAGCTGTTTTTT.

This clone is a singleton in its sample. V usage is TRBV4-3 and J usage is TRBJ1-5; TRBD1 is a possible D gene (5 bases). The CDR3 length is 16 residues. Between the trimmed V and J ends, which lost 0 bases and 2 bases, there was a span of 11 bases. Germline V lookup: CDR1 LGHNA, CDR2 YSLEER. DNA for the CDR3: TGCGCCAGCAGCCAAGATCTAGGGGAAGGCAATCAGCCCCAGCATTTT. Its protein is CASSQDLGEGNQPQHF.

The V and J genes are TRBV27 and TRBJ2-5; TRBD2 is a possible D gene (5 bases). V dropped 2 bases and J dropped 1 base, with 8 bases sitting between them. The germline V gene has CDR1 MNHEY and CDR2 SMNVEV (reference sequence). This CDR3 is built from 14 residues. DNA for the CDR3: TGTGCCAGCAGTTTACGGCGGGCCCAAGAGACCCAGTACTTC. Its translation is CASSLRRAQETQYF.

The J gene is TRBJ2-7, the V gene TRBV6-1, with 9 bases aligning to TRBD1. J was trimmed by 3 bases and V by 3 bases; bases with no gene match: 6. Germline V gene sequence: CDR1 MNHNS, CDR2 SASEGT. This CDR3 region has 15 residues. CDR3 in DNA: TGTGCCAGCAGTGATTGGGACAGGGAAGGCTACGAGCAGTACTTC. Amino acid sequence: CASSDWDREGYEQYF.

This clone was recorded once. This rearrangement joins TRBV27 to TRBJ2-3; 7 bases are shared with TRBD2. The germline CDR1 and CDR2 sequences are MNHEY and SMNVEV (reference sequence). The CDR3 contains 16 residues. V was clipped by 2 bases and J by 3 bases; unmatched bases: 8. DNA of the CDR3: TGTGCCAGCAGTTTACTAGCGGAGAGGGTGACAGATACGCAGTATTTT. Amino acids: CASSLLAERVTDTQYF.

The chain combines TRBV6-7 with TRBJ2-7; TRBD2 might be the D (7 bases). TRBV6-7 carries the ORF label, with uncertain function. This CDR3 region has 15 residues. Trimming stripped 0 bases from V and 2 bases from J, with 11 bases between. In DNA, the CDR3 is TGTGCCAGCAGTTACTCGGGGGGGCAGGCCTACGAGCAGTACTTC. Protein product: CASSYSGGQAYEQYF.

This clone turned up a few times. The rearrangement joins TRBV7-8 to TRBJ2-1; D not resolved. The CDR3 covers 13 residues. The V end lost 2 bases, the J end lost 5 bases, and 7 bases lay between the germline ends. Germline V lookup: CDR1 SGHVS, CDR2 FQNEAQ. The CDR3 region is CASSLNLDNEQFF. CDR3 coding DNA: TGTGCCAGCAGCTTAAACCTAGACAATGAGCAGTTCTTC.